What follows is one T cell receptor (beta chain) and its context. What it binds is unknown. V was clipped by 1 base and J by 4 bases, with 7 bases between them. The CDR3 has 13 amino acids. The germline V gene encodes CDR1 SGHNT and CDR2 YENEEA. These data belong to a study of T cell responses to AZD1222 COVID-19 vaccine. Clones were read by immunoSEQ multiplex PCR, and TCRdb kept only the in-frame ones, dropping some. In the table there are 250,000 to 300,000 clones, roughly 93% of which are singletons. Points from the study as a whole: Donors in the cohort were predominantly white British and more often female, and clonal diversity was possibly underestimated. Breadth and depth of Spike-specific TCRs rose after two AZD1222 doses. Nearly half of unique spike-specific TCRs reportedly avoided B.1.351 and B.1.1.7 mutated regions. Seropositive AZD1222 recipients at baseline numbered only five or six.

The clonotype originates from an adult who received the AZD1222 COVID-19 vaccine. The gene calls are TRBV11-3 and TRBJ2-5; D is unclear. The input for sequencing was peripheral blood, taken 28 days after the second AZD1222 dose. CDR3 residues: CASSLGQLETQYF. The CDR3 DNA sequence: TGTGCCAGCAGCTTAGGTCAGCTAGAGACCCAGTACTTC. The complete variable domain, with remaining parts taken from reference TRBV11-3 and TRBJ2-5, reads EAGVVQSPRYKIIEKKQPVAFWCNPISGHNTLYWYLQNLGQGPELLIRYENEEAVDDSQLPKDRFSAERLKGVDSTLKIQPAELGDSAVYLCASSLGQLETQYFGPGTRLLVL.